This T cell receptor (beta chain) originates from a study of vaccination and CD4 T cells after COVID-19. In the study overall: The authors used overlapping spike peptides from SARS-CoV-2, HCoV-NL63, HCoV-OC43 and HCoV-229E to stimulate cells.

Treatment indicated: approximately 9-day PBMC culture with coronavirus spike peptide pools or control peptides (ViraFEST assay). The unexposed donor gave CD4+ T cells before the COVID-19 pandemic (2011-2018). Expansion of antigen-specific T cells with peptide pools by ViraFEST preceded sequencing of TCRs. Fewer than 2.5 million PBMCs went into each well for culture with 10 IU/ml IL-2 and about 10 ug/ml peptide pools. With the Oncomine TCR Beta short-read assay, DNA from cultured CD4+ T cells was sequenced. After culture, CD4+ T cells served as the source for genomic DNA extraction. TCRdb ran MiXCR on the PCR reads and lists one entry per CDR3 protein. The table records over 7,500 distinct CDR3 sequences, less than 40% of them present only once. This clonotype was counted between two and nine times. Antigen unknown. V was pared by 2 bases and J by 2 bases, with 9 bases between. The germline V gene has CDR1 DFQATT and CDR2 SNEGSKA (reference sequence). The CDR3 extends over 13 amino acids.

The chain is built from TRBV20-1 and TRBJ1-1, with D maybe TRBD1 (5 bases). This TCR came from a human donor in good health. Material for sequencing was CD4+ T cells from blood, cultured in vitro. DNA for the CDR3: TGCAGTGCTAGAAGGGGTGAAAACACTGAAGCTTTCTTT. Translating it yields CSARRGENTEAFF.